This entry lists 26 T cell receptor beta chains sequenced from one sample in a study of T cell responses to AZD1222 COVID-19 vaccine. The table came from immunoSEQ multiplex PCR; TCRdb's copy has only in-frame clones and leaves some out. Of roughly 97,000 clones listed, about 93% were seen once; the top ten hold more than 4%. The sequenced sample was peripheral blood, obtained on day 0 of AZD1222 vaccination. The receptors come from an adult in good health.

This clone has more than one count but fewer than ten. CDR3 DNA: TGTGCCAGCAGTTTGCCTAGCGGGAAGAATGAGCAGTTCTTC. It translates to CASSLPSGKNEQFF. J is TRBJ2-1 and V is TRBV28, with 9 bases that match TRBD2. Germline V gene lookup returns CDR1 MDHEN and CDR2 SYDVKM. After removal of 3 bases from V and 7 bases from J, the junction contained 4 bases not matched to a gene. The CDR3 spans 14 residues.

The chain recombines TRBV10-1 with TRBJ2-3; D may be TRBD1 or TRBD2 (6 bases each). The germline gives CDR1 WNHNN, CDR2 SYGVQD (reference sequence). Trimming shortened V by 8 bases and J by 1 base, and 16 bases separated the two germline ends. The CDR3 loop spans 15 amino acids. The CDR3 region is CASGESGAGTDTQYF. CDR3 in DNA: TGCGCCAGCGGAGAATCGGGGGCGGGCACAGATACGCAGTATTTT.

This chain links TRBV9 with TRBJ2-7; 10 bases match TRBD2. Per germline, CDR1 SGDLS and CDR2 YYNGEE. The CDR3 runs 17 residues. V shed 0 bases, J shed 5 bases, and the junction held 11 bases outside the gene matches. The CDR3 here is CASSVEIGAGGAHEQYF. In DNA, the CDR3 is TGTGCCAGCAGCGTAGAGATTGGAGCGGGAGGGGCCCACGAGCAGTACTTC.

The V and J genes are TRBV6-2 or TRBV6-3 and TRBJ2-7, with 7 bases that match TRBD1. Germline V CDR1 and CDR2: MNHEY, SVGEGT. The CDR3 length is 13 residues. V trimming: 4 bases; J trimming: 4 bases; junction bases outside the gene matches: 4. Here the CDR3 DNA reads TGTGCCAGCAGTTGGGACAGTCCTTACGAGCAGTACTTC. Encoded protein: CASSWDSPYEQYF.

The gene calls are TRBV5-4 and TRBJ1-5; D unresolved. This CDR3 comprises 13 residues. From germline, CDR1 is SGHNT and CDR2 YYREEE (reference sequence). The V end lost 0 bases, the J end lost 8 bases, and 9 bases lay between the germline ends. CDR3 sequence reads: CASSLEGGEPQHF. The CDR3 nucleotides are TGTGCCAGCAGCTTGGAGGGTGGGGAGCCCCAGCATTTT.

The J gene is TRBJ2-5, the V gene TRBV10-2; unclear D gene. The length of the CDR3 is 11 residues. The germline CDR1 and CDR2 sequences are WSHSY and SAAADI. Between the trimmed V and J ends, which lost 11 bases and 5 bases, there was a span of 12 bases. CDR3 nucleotide sequence: TGCGCCGGCCACCCTGGGGAGACCCAGTACTTC. Translated, it gives CAGHPGETQYF.

This clone was counted between two and nine times. The rearrangement uses TRBV7-9 and TRBJ2-7, with D perhaps given as TRBD1 or TRBD2 (5 bases each). Trimming took off 5 bases at V and 4 bases at J, with 15 bases between the two ends. This CDR3 has 14 residues. CDR1 and CDR2 from the germline V gene are SEHNR and FQNEAQ (reference sequence). For the CDR3, the DNA is TGTGCCAGCAGCCAACGGGACGGACCGTACGAGCAGTACTTC. It translates to CASSQRDGPYEQYF.

The sample holds one count of this clone. This chain joins TRBV19 and TRBJ2-1; TRBD2 might be the D (5 bases). Germline lookup yields CDR1 LNHDA and CDR2 SQIVND (reference sequence). This CDR3 is built from 18 residues. V lost 6 bases and J lost 2, with 23 bases in between. The CDR3 DNA reads as TGTGCCAGTAGCAGATCAGGTGCGGGTCTTTTTACCTACAATGAGCAGTTCTTC. Translation: CASSRSGAGLFTYNEQFF.

This sequence joins TRBV4-3 and TRBJ1-1, with D hard to call. CDR1 is LGHNA, CDR2 YSLEER, per germline. V gave up 0 bases and J gave up 0 bases, with 5 bases separating them. This CDR3 comprises 14 residues. The CDR3 DNA is TGCGCCAGCAGCCAAGAGAACATGAACACTGAAGCTTTCTTT. Amino acids: CASSQENMNTEAFF.

The genes are TRBV5-1 and TRBJ2-1, with TRBD2 matching 14 bases. Germline V CDR1 and CDR2: SGHRS, YFSETQ. The J segment lost 10 bases and the V segment lost 4 bases, leaving 7 bases of the junction unmatched. The CDR3 has 15 amino acids. This chain's CDR3 is CASSQGLAGVNEQFF. CDR3 DNA: TGCGCCAGCAGCCAGGGACTAGCGGGAGTAAACGAGCAGTTCTTC.

The chain employs TRBV4-1 and TRBJ2-5, with 8 bases that match TRBD1. Trimming at V came to 3 bases and at J to 2 bases, leaving 2 bases not matched to a gene. The CDR3 loop spans 14 amino acids. CDR1 and CDR2 (germline): MGHRA, YSYEKL. CDR3 bases: TGCGCCAGCAGCCAGGGACAGGTTCAAGAGACCCAGTACTTC. Its protein product is CASSQGQVQETQYF.

The CDR3 region has the DNA TGTGCCTGGAACCAGGGCTCTGGAAACACCATATATTTT. Amino acid sequence: CAWNQGSGNTIYF. The V call is TRBV30, the J call TRBJ1-3; TRBD1 might be the D (5 bases). Trimming removed 4 bases from V and 0 bases from J, with 7 bases in between. The CDR3 sequence is 13 residues long. CDR1 and CDR2 (germline): GTSNPN, SVGIG (reference sequence). Complete variable domain (other parts from reference TRBV30 and TRBJ1-3): SQTIHQWPATLVQPVGSPLSLECTVEGTSNPNLYWYRQAAGRGLQLLFYSVGIGQISSEVPQNLSASRPQDRQFILSSKKLLLSDSGFYLCAWNQGSGNTIYFGEGSWLTVV.

V is TRBV20-1 and J is TRBJ2-1, with 15 nucleotides matching TRBD2. Germline lookup yields CDR1 DFQATT and CDR2 SNEGSKA (reference sequence). With V trimmed by 3 bases and J by 8 bases, 14 bases remained unmatched. The CDR3 loop spans 18 amino acids. The CDR3 coding sequence is TGCAGTGCTAGTGCTAACGGACTAGCGGGAGGGAACTTAGATGAGCAGTTCTTC. It yields the protein CSASANGLAGGNLDEQFF.

Here the CDR3 reads CAWSRRGTNSGYTF. CDR3 DNA: TGTGCCTGGAGTAGGAGGGGAACAAATAGTGGCTACACCTTC. The genes are TRBV30 and TRBJ1-2; D is perhaps TRBD1 (5 bases). From germline, CDR1 is GTSNPN and CDR2 SVGIG (reference sequence). There are 14 residues in the CDR3. The V gene lost 2 bases and the J gene lost 7 bases, with 17 bases spanning the gap.

This rearrangement joins TRBV7-2 to TRBJ2-3; 8 bases map to TRBD2. After removal of 3 bases from V and 4 bases from J, the junction contained 9 bases not matched to a gene. The CDR3 loop spans 16 amino acids. Per the germline V gene, CDR1 is SGHTA and CDR2 is FQGNSA. The CDR3 spells CASSFFERETADTQYF. In DNA, the CDR3 is TGTGCCAGCAGCTTCTTTGAGCGGGAGACTGCAGATACGCAGTATTTT.

The sample holds one count of this clone. The chain uses TRBV19 and TRBJ2-3; D remains unclear. The CDR3 has 13 residues. Trimming cost V 3 bases and J 6 bases, with 10 bases left between them. CDR1 and CDR2 (germline): LNHDA, SQIVND (reference sequence). CDR3 sequence reads: CASSIRPRDTQYF. In nucleotides, the CDR3 is TGTGCCAGTAGTATTCGGCCGAGGGATACGCAGTATTTT.

The V gene is TRBV4-2, the J gene TRBJ1-3, with 9 bases lining up with TRBD1. The CDR3 runs to 15 residues. V lost 1 base to trimming and J lost 3 bases; unmatched junction nucleotides: 1. The V gene's germline CDR1 is LGHNA and CDR2 YNFKEQ. In DNA form, the CDR3 reads TGTGCCAGCAGCCAAGGACAGGGGGGTGGAAACACCATATATTTT. This sequence encodes CASSQGQGGGNTIYF.

DNA for the CDR3: TGTGCCAGCAGCTTGTCAGACACTGAAGCTTTCTTT. This sequence encodes CASSLSDTEAFF. The V gene is TRBV7-9, the J gene TRBJ1-1; no clear D. This CDR3 comprises 12 residues. Germline V gives CDR1 SEHNR, CDR2 FQNEAQ (reference sequence). Trimming cost V 3 bases and J 3 bases, with 5 bases left between them.

The gene calls are TRBV19 and TRBJ1-5; TRBD1 might be the D (6 bases). Trimming took 7 bases from V and 1 from J, leaving 14 bases between them. CDR1 and CDR2 (germline): LNHDA, SQIVND (reference sequence). The CDR3 is made up of 15 amino acids. The CDR3 DNA sequence: TGTGCCAGTAAGGGGGGAATAGCAAGCAATCAGCCCCAGCATTTT. Translating gives CASKGGIASNQPQHF.

The V call is TRBV10-3, the J call TRBJ1-2, with TRBD1 matching 12 bases. V was clipped by 6 bases and J by 7 bases; unmatched bases: 9. This CDR3 region has 15 residues. Germline V CDR1 and CDR2: ENHRY, SYGVKD. DNA of the CDR3: TGTGCCATCAGGAACCGGGACAGGGGGCGCGGTGGCTACACCTTC. Translated: CAIRNRDRGRGGYTF.

The V gene is TRBV5-4, the J gene TRBJ2-7; possibly TRBD2 for D (5 bases). CDR1 SGHNT and CDR2 YYREEE come from the germline V gene (reference sequence). The germline V and J ends were trimmed by 0 bases and 7 bases, with 23 bases remaining between them. This CDR3 is 17 amino acids long. Here the CDR3 reads CASSLGRTSGLPAEQYF. The CDR3 DNA follows: TGTGCCAGCAGCTTGGGGCGGACTTCCGGACTGCCGGCTGAGCAGTACTTC.

V gene TRBV28 combines with J gene TRBJ1-2; D not resolved. Germline loops: CDR1 MDHEN, CDR2 SYDVKM. This CDR3 is 14 amino acids long. The V end was cut by 4 bases, the J end by 6 bases, with 15 bases between. CDR3 loop: CASSYGILNNGYTF. The CDR3, as DNA: TGTGCCAGCAGTTACGGGATTTTAAACAATGGCTACACCTTC.

J is TRBJ2-1 and V is TRBV18, with no clear D. The V gene lost 0 bases and the J gene lost 6 bases, with 9 bases spanning the gap. Per germline, CDR1 KGHSH and CDR2 LQKENI. The CDR3 runs to 14 residues. The CDR3 spells CASSPPPQLNEQFF. The CDR3 DNA reads TGTGCCAGCTCACCACCCCCGCAGCTCAATGAGCAGTTCTTC.

This chain connects TRBV10-3 to TRBJ1-5; D unclear. The V end was cut by 0 bases, the J end by 10 bases, with 13 bases between. Germline-derived CDR1 and CDR2 are ENHRY and SYGVKD. The CDR3 consists of 14 residues. CDR3: CAISESGGIGPQHF. The CDR3 DNA reads TGTGCCATCAGTGAGTCGGGTGGGATCGGACCCCAGCATTTT.

This sequence joins TRBV7-9 and TRBJ1-1; D remains ambiguous. V shed 4 bases and J shed 9 bases, with 15 bases lying between them. The germline gives CDR1 SEHNR, CDR2 FQNEAQ (reference sequence). The CDR3 extends over 13 amino acids. This chain's CDR3 is CASSSYQFPQAFF. The CDR3, as DNA: TGTGCCAGCAGCTCGTACCAATTTCCTCAAGCTTTCTTT.

V usage is TRBV4-1 and J usage is TRBJ1-6, with D unresolved. Trimming left V 1 base short and J 4 bases short, with 11 bases between. Germline-derived CDR1 and CDR2 are MGHRA and YSYEKL. The CDR3 is 16 residues long. Written as DNA, the CDR3 is TGCGCCAGCAGCCAAGTAGCTCGAGGGTATAATTCACCCCTCCACTTT. Its protein is CASSQVARGYNSPLHF.